These 25 T cell receptor beta chains were sequenced from one sample in a study of molecular identifiers for immune sequencing clone quantification. TCRdb passed the PCR reads through MiXCR, listing each CDR3 protein once. The sample comprises 300,000 to 400,000 distinct CDR3 sequences, over 20% of which are singletons, and around 0.74% rests with the top ten. The sequenced sample was naive CD8+ T cells from blood, with Jurkat cell RNA spiked in. Subset reported: FACS-sorted CD8+CD4-CCR7+CD45RA+ naive T cells. The receptors originated from a human donor in good health. Some libraries in this study had Jurkat cell RNA spiked in.

This chain links TRBV9 with TRBJ1-1; TRBD1 might be the D (6 bases). The CDR3 covers 12 residues. Germline values: CDR1 SGDLS, CDR2 YYNGEE. V was clipped by 8 bases and J by 4 bases, with 12 bases between them. The CDR3: CASPGAGTEAFF. DNA for the CDR3: TGTGCCAGTCCGGGGGCCGGCACTGAAGCTTTCTTT.

This clonotype was counted a few times. The CDR3 DNA reads TGTGCCAGCAGCTCAAATCCGGGACAGTCAACTAATGAAAAACTGTTTTTT. It translates to CASSSNPGQSTNEKLFF. V usage is TRBV7-3 and J usage is TRBJ1-4; 7 bases fit TRBD1. CDR1 and CDR2 from the germline V gene are SGHTA and FQGTGA. This CDR3 spans 17 amino acids. V gave up 4 bases and J gave up 0 bases; unmatched junction bases: 8.

This clonotype was seen a few times. This chain connects TRBV4-3 to TRBJ2-7, with TRBD2 matching over 7 bases. Germline lookup yields CDR1 LGHNA and CDR2 YSLEER. V was clipped by 0 bases and J by 0 bases; unmatched bases: 5. The CDR3 is 16 residues long. The CDR3 DNA reads as TGCGCCAGCAGCCAAGATCTCGGCGGGAGCTCCTACGAGCAGTACTTC. As protein: CASSQDLGGSSYEQYF.

This clonotype was seen ten or more times. V is TRBV5-6 and J is TRBJ1-1; D may be TRBD1 (5 bases). The CDR3 length is 13 residues. V shed 1 base and J shed 7 bases, with 11 bases lying between them. CDR1 is SGHDT, CDR2 YYEEEE, per germline. This CDR3 reads CASSLIQASEAFF. CDR3 coding DNA: TGTGCCAGCAGCTTGATACAGGCAAGTGAAGCTTTCTTT.

This clonotype was counted ten times or more. V and J are TRBV12-3 or TRBV12-4 and TRBJ1-1; D is ambiguous. V lost 2 bases, J lost 3 bases, and 19 bases lay in between. This CDR3 has 17 residues. CDR3 loop: CASSLTTWTTGYTEAFF. The CDR3 nucleotides read TGTGCCAGCAGTTTAACCACCTGGACCACCGGCTACACTGAAGCTTTCTTT.

J is TRBJ2-7 and V is TRBV29-1; tentatively, D is TRBD2 (6 bases). Germline V gives CDR1 SQVTM, CDR2 ANQGSEA. CDR3 size: 15 residues. V was pared by 4 bases and J by 0 bases, with 16 bases between. CDR3 sequence (DNA): TGCAGCGTTGGGGGGAGGCCCTCCCACTCCTACGAGCAGTACTTC. Encoded protein: CSVGGRPSHSYEQYF.

Note on this clonotype: The germline gene is not matched at one end of the junction; a read error may be the cause. The chain joins TRBV7-8 to TRBJ2-1; D unclear. Germline CDR1 and CDR2: SGHVS and FQNEAQ. The CDR3 has 11 amino acids. The CDR3 coding sequence is TGTGCCAGCAGCCCTAATCATGAGCAGATCTTC. Residues: CASSPNHEQIF.

The chain is built from TRBV12-3 or TRBV12-4 and TRBJ2-5; the D gene is possibly TRBD1 (6 bases). The CDR3 consists of 17 residues. Trimming removed 5 bases at V and 1 base at J, with 20 bases between. CDR3 amino acids: CASSTTSGQMLQETQYF. The CDR3 DNA is TGTGCCAGCAGTACGACCTCAGGACAGATGCTCCAAGAGACCCAGTACTTC.

The rearrangement links TRBV30 to TRBJ2-7; possibly TRBD1 or TRBD2 for D (5 bases each). This CDR3 region has 18 residues. From germline, CDR1 is GTSNPN and CDR2 SVGIG (reference sequence). V lost 2 bases and J 2 bases, leaving 25 bases between the germline ends. The CDR3 loop is CAWSRRRVSGSRTYEQYF. In nucleotides, the CDR3 is TGTGCCTGGAGTAGACGCAGGGTTTCGGGGTCGAGGACCTACGAGCAGTACTTC.

J is TRBJ2-1 and V is TRBV11-2; TRBD2 matches at 12 bases. Germline CDR1 and CDR2: SGHAT and FQNNGV. The V segment lost 1 base and the J segment 8 bases; nucleotides outside the gene matches: 0. The CDR3 runs to 14 residues. The CDR3 here is CASSLGLAGDEQFF. The CDR3 DNA reads as TGTGCCAGCAGCTTAGGACTAGCGGGAGATGAGCAGTTCTTC.

This clonotype appeared many times. The chain couples TRBV9 to TRBJ2-5; the match to TRBD1 covers 11 bases. The CDR3 runs 15 residues. Germline CDR1 reads SGDLS; CDR2 reads YYNGEE. With 7 bases clipped from V and 4 bases from J, the junction kept 9 bases outside the gene matches. The CDR3 DNA follows: TGTGCCAGCGATCCAGGGACAGGGGGAGGAGAGACCCAGTACTTC. It is translated as CASDPGTGGGETQYF.

The CDR3 DNA follows: TGCGCCAGCAGCGACCCGGGGGCGGGTTCAGTCGAGCAGTACTTC. This encodes CASSDPGAGSVEQYF. This chain connects TRBV5-1 to TRBJ2-7; perhaps D is TRBD1 or TRBD2 (6 bases each). The CDR3 covers 15 residues. The V and J ends lost 4 bases and 6 bases respectively, with 20 bases between them. Germline lookup yields CDR1 SGHRS and CDR2 YFSETQ.

This clonotype was found a few times. The chain employs TRBV29-1 and TRBJ2-5; 13 bases map to TRBD2. The CDR3 spans 15 residues. The J segment lost 5 bases and the V segment lost 3 bases, leaving 6 bases of the junction unmatched. Germline assignment: CDR1 SQVTM and CDR2 ANQGSEA. CDR3 bases: TGCAGCGTTGATGGACTAGCGGGAGTCTGGGAGACCCAGTACTTC. This gives the protein CSVDGLAGVWETQYF.

Note on this clonotype: A read error may be the cause here, since a much bigger clone is one base away. This chain links TRBV29-1 with TRBJ2-7; weak D call: TRBD2 (5 bases). Germline CDR1 SQVTM, CDR2 ANQGSEA. The CDR3 consists of 11 residues. The CDR3 DNA reads TGCAGAGTGAGGGTATCCTACGAGCAGTACTTC. Translated: CRVRVSYEQYF.

There are a few counts of this clonotype. The chain has TRBV19 and TRBJ1-5; D is unclear. V lost 6 bases and J 5 bases, leaving 20 bases between the germline ends. The germline V gene has CDR1 LNHDA and CDR2 SQIVND (reference sequence). The length of the CDR3 is 16 residues. The CDR3 is CASSTARKGADQPQHF. Here the CDR3 DNA reads TGTGCCAGTAGCACCGCACGTAAGGGCGCGGATCAGCCCCAGCATTTT. Supplemented by reference TRBV19 and TRBJ1-5, the full variable domain reads DGGITQSPKYLFRKEGQNVTLSCEQNLNHDAMYWYRQDPGQGLRLIYYSQIVNDFQKGDIAEGYSVSREKKESFPLTVTSAQKNPTAFYLCASSTARKGADQPQHFGDGTRLSIL.

The chain is built from TRBV20-1 and TRBJ2-7; no reliable D call. CDR1 and CDR2 (germline): DFQATT, SNEGSKA (reference sequence). The CDR3 extends over 13 amino acids. V gave up 7 bases and J gave up 1 base, with 14 bases separating them. The CDR3 DNA follows: TGCAGTGTTAGGGCTGTCGGGTCCTACGAGCAGTACTTC. Its protein product is CSVRAVGSYEQYF.

This clonotype was counted ten times or more. The V and J genes are TRBV5-8 and TRBJ1-1; D is unresolved. With 0 bases removed from V and 11 bases from J, the gap between germline ends came to 14 bases. This CDR3 is built from 13 residues. CDR1 is SGHTS, CDR2 YDEGEE, per germline. The CDR3 region is CASSLVGSSAAFF. The CDR3, as DNA: TGTGCCAGCAGCTTGGTGGGGTCTTCCGCGGCTTTCTTT.

This clonotype was picked up one time. With a much larger clone just one base away, this may be a read error. The chain couples TRBV7-9 to TRBJ1-5, with D maybe TRBD1 (6 bases). V lost 6 bases and J lost 9, with 15 bases in between. CDR3 length equals 13 residues. CDR1 is SEHNR and CDR2 is FQNEAQ in the germline V gene (reference sequence). CDR3 bases: TGTGCCAGCAGTCCAGAGGGGGGACCGCCCCAGCATTTT. It encodes CASSPEGGPPQHF.

J is TRBJ2-3 and V is TRBV4-3; 12 bases align to TRBD1. With 1 base clipped from V and 3 bases from J, the junction kept 11 bases outside the gene matches. The V gene's germline CDR1 is LGHNA and CDR2 YSLEER. The CDR3 consists of 19 residues. The DNA for the CDR3 is TGCGCCAGCAGCCAAGGTCCGGTAGGGACAGGGGGCAAGACAGATACGCAGTATTTT. It encodes CASSQGPVGTGGKTDTQYF.

The chain links TRBV6-5 to TRBJ2-2, with D perhaps given as TRBD1 or TRBD2 (5 bases each). Germline CDR1 is MNHEY and CDR2 is SVGAGI. V lost 4 bases and J 5 bases, leaving 11 bases between the germline ends. This CDR3 contains 14 residues. CDR3 amino acids: CASSFGTETGELFF. CDR3 nucleotides: TGTGCCAGCAGTTTTGGGACGGAAACCGGGGAGCTGTTTTTT.

Worth noting for this clonotype: A clone one base away is much larger, so this may be a read error. The gene calls are TRBV6-5 and TRBJ1-1, with D unresolved. The CDR3 totals 13 residues. Germline V gene sequence: CDR1 MNHEY, CDR2 SVGAGI. The CDR3 spells CASSYGSGTKAFF. CDR3 sequence (DNA): TGTGCCAGCAGTTACGGGTCGGGCACTAAAGCTTTCTTT.

The rearrangement joins TRBV27 to TRBJ2-7; 8 positions agree with TRBD1. Germline assignment: CDR1 MNHEY and CDR2 SMNVEV (reference sequence). The CDR3 is made up of 15 amino acids. With 0 bases clipped from V and 4 bases from J, the junction kept 5 bases outside the gene matches. CDR3 in DNA: TGTGCCAGCAGTTTATCGTGGACAGGGACATACGAGCAGTACTTC. Encoded protein: CASSLSWTGTYEQYF.

This clonotype was detected only a few times. This chain links TRBV28 with TRBJ1-2; D unresolved. V shed 3 bases and J shed 3 bases, with 8 bases lying between them. The V gene's germline CDR1 is MDHEN and CDR2 SYDVKM. The CDR3 covers 13 residues. The CDR3 loop reads CASSLTPYYGYTF. The CDR3 nucleotides are TGTGCCAGCAGTTTGACGCCGTACTATGGCTACACCTTC.

This clonotype has more than one count but fewer than ten. The V and J genes are TRBV29-1 and TRBJ2-5, with D perhaps TRBD1 (7 bases). Trimming pared 7 bases from V and 7 bases from J, leaving 16 bases between. Per germline, CDR1 SQVTM and CDR2 ANQGSEA. This CDR3 has 12 residues. DNA of the CDR3: TGCAGCGAGTTGACAGGGCGGGGGACCCAGTACTTC. Translation gives CSELTGRGTQYF. The full variable domain, in which reference TRBV29-1 and TRBJ2-5 provide the parts outside the CDR3, is SAVISQKPSRDICQRGTSLTIQCQVDSQVTMMFWYRQQPGQSLTLIATANQGSEATYESGFVIDKFPISRPNLTFSTLTVSNMSPEDSSIYLCSELTGRGTQYFGPGTRLLVL.

Comment on this clonotype: This sequence may be a read error, since a much larger clone differs from it by one base. The rearrangement links TRBV27 to TRBJ1-5; 7 positions agree with TRBD1. Looked up from germline, CDR1 is MNHEY and CDR2 is SMNVEV (reference sequence). This CDR3 region has 15 residues. The CDR3 sequence: CARSLDGTVGQPQHF. CDR3 DNA: TGTGCCCGCAGTTTGGACGGGACAGTCGGTCAGCCCCAGCATTTT.